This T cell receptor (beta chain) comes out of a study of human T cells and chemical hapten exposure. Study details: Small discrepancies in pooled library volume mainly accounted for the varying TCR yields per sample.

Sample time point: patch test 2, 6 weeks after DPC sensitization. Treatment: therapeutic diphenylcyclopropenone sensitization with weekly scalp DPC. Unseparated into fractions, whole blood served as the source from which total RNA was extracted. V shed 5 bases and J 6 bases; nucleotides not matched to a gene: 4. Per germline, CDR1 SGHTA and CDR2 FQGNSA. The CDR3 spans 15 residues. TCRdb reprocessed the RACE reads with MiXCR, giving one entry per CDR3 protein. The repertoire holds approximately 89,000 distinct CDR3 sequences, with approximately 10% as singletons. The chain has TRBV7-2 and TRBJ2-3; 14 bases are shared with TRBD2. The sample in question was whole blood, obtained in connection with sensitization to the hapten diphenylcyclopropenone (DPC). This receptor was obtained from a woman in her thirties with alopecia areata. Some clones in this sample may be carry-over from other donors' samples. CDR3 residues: CASSAGLAGADTQYF. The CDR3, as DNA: TGTGCCAGCAGCGCGGGACTAGCGGGGGCGGATACGCAGTATTTT. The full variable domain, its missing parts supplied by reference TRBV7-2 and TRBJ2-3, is GAGVSQSPSNKVTEKGKDVELRCDPISGHTALYWYRQSLGQGLEFLIYFQGNSAPDKSGLPSDRFSAERTGGSVSTLTIQRTQQEDSAVYLCASSAGLAGADTQYFGPGTRLTVL.